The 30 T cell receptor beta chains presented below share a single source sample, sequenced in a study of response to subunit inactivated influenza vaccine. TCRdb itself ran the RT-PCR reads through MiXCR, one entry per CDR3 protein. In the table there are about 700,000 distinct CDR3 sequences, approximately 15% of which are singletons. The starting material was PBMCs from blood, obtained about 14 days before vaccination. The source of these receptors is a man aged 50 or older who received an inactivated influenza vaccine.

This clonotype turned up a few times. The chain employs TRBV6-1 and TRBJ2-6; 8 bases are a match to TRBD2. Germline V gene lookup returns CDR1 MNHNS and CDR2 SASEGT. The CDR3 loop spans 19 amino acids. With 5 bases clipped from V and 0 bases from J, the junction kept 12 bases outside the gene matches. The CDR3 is CASSPTRGASPSGANVLTF. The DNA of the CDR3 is TGTGCCAGCAGTCCGACGCGGGGGGCCAGTCCCTCTGGGGCCAACGTCCTGACTTTC.

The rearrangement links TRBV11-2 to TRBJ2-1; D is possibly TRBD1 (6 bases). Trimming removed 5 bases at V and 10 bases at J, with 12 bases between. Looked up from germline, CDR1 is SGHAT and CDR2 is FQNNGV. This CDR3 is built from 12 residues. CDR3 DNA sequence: TGTGCCAGCAGCCTGGACAGTTCCGAGCAGTTCTTC. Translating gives CASSLDSSEQFF.

The DNA of the CDR3 is TGCGCCAGCAGCCGTGGGACAGGGTTAACACCCCTCCACTTT. It codes for CASSRGTGLTPLHF. The chain recombines TRBV4-3 with TRBJ1-6; 9 nucleotides agree with TRBD1. CDR3 length: 14 amino acids. The ends lost 4 bases at V and 11 bases at J; junction bases unmatched: 6. Germline V gene lookup returns CDR1 LGHNA and CDR2 YSLEER.

Here the CDR3 reads CASSLGQGAFEAFF. DNA for the CDR3: TGTGCCAGCAGTCTCGGACAGGGGGCGTTCGAAGCTTTCTTT. The V gene is TRBV6-2 or TRBV6-3, the J gene TRBJ1-1; 11 bases fit TRBD1. CDR3 length: 14 residues. Germline V gene lookup returns CDR1 MNHEY and CDR2 SVGEGT. V shed 5 bases, J shed 8 bases, and the junction held 7 bases outside the gene matches.

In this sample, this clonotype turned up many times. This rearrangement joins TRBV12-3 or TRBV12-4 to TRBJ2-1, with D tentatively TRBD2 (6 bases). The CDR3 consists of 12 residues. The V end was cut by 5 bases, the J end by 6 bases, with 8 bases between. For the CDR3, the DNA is TGTGCCAGCAGTGCGGGGCGCAATGAGCAGTTCTTC. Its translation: CASSAGRNEQFF.

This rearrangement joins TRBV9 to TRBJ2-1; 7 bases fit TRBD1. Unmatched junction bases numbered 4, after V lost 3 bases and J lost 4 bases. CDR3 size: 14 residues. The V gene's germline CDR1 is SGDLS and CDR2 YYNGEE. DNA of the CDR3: TGTGCCAGCAGCGCCCGGGACAGTTACAATGAGCAGTTCTTC. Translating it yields CASSARDSYNEQFF.

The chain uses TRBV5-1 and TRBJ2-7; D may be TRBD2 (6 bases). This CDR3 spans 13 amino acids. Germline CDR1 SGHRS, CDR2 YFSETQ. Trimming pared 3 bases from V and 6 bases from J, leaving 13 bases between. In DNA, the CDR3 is TGCGCCAGCAGCTCGGACGGGGGTGGCGAGCAGTACTTC. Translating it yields CASSSDGGGEQYF.

The CDR3 DNA reads TGCAGTGCTAGAGCAGCAGCTTTGGGCACCGGGGAGCTGTTTTTT. The encoded protein is CSARAAALGTGELFF. The chain is built from TRBV20-1 and TRBJ2-2; D remains unclear. Looked up from germline, CDR1 is DFQATT and CDR2 is SNEGSKA (reference sequence). V was cut by 1 base and J by 4 bases, with 13 bases left in between. The CDR3 has 15 residues.

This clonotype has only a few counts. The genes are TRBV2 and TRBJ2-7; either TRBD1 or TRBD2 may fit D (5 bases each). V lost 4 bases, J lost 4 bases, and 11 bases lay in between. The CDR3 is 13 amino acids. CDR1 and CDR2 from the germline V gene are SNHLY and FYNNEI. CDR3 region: CASSVGGEYEQYF. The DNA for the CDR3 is TGTGCCAGCAGTGTTGGGGGTGAATACGAGCAGTACTTC.

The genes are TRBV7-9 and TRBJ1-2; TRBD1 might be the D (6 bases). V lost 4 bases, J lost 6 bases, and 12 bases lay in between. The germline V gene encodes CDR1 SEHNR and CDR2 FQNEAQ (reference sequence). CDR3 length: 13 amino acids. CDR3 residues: CASSSYNRDGYTF. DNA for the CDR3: TGTGCCAGCAGCTCATACAACAGGGATGGCTACACCTTC.

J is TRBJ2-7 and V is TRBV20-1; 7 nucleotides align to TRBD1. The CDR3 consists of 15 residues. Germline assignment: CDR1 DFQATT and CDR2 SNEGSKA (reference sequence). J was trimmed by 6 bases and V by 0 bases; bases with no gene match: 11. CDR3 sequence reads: CSARDPQGVVREQYF. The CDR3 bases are TGCAGTGCTAGAGATCCCCAGGGGGTGGTTCGCGAGCAGTACTTC.

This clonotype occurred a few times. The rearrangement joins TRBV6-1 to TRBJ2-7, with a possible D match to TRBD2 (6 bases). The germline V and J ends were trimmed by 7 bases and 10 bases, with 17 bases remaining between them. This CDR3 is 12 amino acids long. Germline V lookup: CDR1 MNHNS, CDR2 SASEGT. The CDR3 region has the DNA TGTGCCAGCACAGAATTGGGAGGATTACAGTACTTC. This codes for CASTELGGLQYF.

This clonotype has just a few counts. CDR3 in amino acids: CASSVNPGRTYEQYF. Here the CDR3 DNA reads TGTGCCAGCAGCGTTAACCCCGGGCGGACCTACGAGCAGTACTTC. The rearrangement joins TRBV9 to TRBJ2-7; D is uncertain. From germline, CDR1 is SGDLS and CDR2 YYNGEE. CDR3 length equals 15 residues. Trimming cost V 2 bases and J 2 bases, with 14 bases left between them.

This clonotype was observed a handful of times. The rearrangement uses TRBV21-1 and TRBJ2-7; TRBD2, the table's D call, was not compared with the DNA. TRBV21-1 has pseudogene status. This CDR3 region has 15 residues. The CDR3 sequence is CASTRSGGASYEQYF. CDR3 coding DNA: TGTGCCAGCACCCGTAGCGGGGGGGCCTCCTACGAGCAGTACTTC.

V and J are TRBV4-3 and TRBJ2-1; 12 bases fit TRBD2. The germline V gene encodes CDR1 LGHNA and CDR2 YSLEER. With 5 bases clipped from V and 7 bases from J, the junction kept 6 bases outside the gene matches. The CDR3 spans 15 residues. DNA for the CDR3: TGCGCCAGCAGCAAACGACTAGCGGGAGTGAATGAGCAGTTCTTC. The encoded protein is CASSKRLAGVNEQFF.

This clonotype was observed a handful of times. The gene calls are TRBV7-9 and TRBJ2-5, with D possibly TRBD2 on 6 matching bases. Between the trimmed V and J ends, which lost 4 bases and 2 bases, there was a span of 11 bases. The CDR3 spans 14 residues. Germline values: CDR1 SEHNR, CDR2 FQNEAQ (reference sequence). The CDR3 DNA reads TGTGCCAGCAGCTGGCATGGGGGGCAAGAGACCCAGTACTTC. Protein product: CASSWHGGQETQYF.

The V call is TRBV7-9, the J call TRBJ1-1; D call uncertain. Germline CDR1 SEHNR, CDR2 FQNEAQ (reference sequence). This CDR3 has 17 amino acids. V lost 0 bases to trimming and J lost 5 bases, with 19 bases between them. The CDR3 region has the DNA TGTGCCAGCAGCTTAGCGCGTCAACGACCCAGTGGGACTGAAGCTTTCTTT. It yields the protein CASSLARQRPSGTEAFF.

The CDR3 protein is CASSQQHSSSTDTQYF. The CDR3 DNA follows: TGCGCCAGCAGCCAGCAACACAGCTCTAGCACAGATACGCAGTATTTT. The chain employs TRBV5-1 and TRBJ2-3; D is uncertain. The germline CDR1 and CDR2 sequences are SGHRS and YFSETQ. The CDR3 spans 16 residues. Trimming shortened V by 4 bases and J by 0 bases, and 15 bases separated the two germline ends.

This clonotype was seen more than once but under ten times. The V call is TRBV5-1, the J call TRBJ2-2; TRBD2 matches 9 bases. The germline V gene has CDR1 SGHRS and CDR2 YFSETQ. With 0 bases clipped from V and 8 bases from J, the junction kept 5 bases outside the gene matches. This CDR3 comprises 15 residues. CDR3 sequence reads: CASSLVASGKGELFF. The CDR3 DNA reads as TGCGCCAGCAGCTTGGTGGCTAGCGGGAAAGGGGAGCTGTTTTTT.

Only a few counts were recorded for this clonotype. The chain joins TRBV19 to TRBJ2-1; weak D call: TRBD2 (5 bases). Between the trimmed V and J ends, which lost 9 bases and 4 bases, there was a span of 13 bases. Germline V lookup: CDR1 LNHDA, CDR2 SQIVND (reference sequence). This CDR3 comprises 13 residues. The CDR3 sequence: CASEAETYNEQFF. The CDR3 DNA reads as TGTGCCAGCGAAGCGGAAACTTACAATGAGCAGTTCTTC. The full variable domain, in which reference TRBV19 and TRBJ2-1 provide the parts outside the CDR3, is DGGITQSPKYLFRKEGQNVTLSCEQNLNHDAMYWYRQDPGQGLRLIYYSQIVNDFQKGDIAEGYSVSREKKESFPLTVTSAQKNPTAFYLCASEAETYNEQFFGPGTRLTVL.

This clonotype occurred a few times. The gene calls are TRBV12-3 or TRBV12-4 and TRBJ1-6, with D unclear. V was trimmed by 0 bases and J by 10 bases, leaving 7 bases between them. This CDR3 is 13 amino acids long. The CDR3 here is CASSLAYGSPLHF. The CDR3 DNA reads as TGTGCCAGCAGTTTAGCGTATGGGTCACCCCTCCACTTT.

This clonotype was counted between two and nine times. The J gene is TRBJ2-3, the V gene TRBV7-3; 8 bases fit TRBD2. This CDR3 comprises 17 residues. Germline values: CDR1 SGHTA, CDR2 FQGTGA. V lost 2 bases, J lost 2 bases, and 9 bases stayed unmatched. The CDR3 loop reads CASSLGSGLADTDTQYF. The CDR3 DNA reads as TGTGCCAGCAGCTTAGGTTCCGGACTAGCAGACACAGATACGCAGTATTTT.

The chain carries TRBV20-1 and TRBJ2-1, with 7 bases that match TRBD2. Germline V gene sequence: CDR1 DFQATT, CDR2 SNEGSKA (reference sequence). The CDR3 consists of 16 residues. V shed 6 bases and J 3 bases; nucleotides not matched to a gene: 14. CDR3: CSALVRAGPHYNEQFF. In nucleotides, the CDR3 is TGCAGTGCGCTGGTAAGAGCGGGACCCCACTACAATGAGCAGTTCTTC.

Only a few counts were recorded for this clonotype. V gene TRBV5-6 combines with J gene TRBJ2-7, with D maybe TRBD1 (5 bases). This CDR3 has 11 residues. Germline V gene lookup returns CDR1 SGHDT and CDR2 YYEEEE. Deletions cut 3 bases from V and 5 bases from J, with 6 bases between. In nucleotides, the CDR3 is TGTGCCAGCAGCTGGGGCCACGAGCAGTACTTC. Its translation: CASSWGHEQYF. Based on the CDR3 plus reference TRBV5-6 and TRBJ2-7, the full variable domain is DAGVTQSPTHLIKTRGQQVTLRCSPKSGHDTVSWYQQALGQGPQFIFQYYEEEERQRGNFPDRFSGHQFPNYSSELNVNALLLGDSALYLCASSWGHEQYFGPGTRLTVT.

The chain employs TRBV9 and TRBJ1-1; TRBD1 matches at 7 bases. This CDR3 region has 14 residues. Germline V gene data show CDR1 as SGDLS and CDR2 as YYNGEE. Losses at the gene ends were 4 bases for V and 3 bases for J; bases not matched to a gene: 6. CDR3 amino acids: CASSIGTAHTEAFF. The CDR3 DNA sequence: TGTGCCAGCAGCATCGGGACAGCACACACTGAAGCTTTCTTT.

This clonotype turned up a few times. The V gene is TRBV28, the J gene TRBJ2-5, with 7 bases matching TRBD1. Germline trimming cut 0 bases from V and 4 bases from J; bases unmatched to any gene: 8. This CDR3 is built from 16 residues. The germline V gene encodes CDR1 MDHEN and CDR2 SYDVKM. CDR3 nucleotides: TGTGCCAGCAGTTTATGGGTAGGGGGCGAGCCAGAGACCCAGTACTTC. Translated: CASSLWVGGEPETQYF.

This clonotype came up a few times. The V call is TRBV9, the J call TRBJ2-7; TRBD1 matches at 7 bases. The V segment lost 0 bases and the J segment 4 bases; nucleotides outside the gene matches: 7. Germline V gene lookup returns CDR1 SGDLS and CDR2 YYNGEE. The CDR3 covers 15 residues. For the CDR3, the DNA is TGTGCCAGCAGCGTAGAGGGGACAGAAATATACGAGCAGTACTTC. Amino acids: CASSVEGTEIYEQYF.

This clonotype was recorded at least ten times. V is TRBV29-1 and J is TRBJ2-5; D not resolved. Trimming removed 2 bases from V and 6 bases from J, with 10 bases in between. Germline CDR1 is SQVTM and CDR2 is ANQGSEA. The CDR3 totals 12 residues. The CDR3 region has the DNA TGCAGCGTTGAACACATCCAGAAGACCCAGTACTTC. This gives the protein CSVEHIQKTQYF.

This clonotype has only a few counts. The CDR3 region is CASSLRVGRDTQYF. The CDR3 DNA reads TGTGCCAGCAGTTTACGAGTGGGGAGAGATACGCAGTATTTT. J is TRBJ2-3 and V is TRBV12-3 or TRBV12-4; a weak D match, TRBD2 (5 bases). This CDR3 region has 14 residues. V was clipped by 2 bases and J by 5 bases, with 11 bases between them.

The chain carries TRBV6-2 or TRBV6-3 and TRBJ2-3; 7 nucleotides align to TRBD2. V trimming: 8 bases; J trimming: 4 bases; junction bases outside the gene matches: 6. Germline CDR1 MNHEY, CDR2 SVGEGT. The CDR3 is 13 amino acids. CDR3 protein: CASGRAGSDTQYF. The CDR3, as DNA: TGTGCCAGCGGGAGGGCAGGCTCAGATACGCAGTATTTT.